Listed here are 4 T cell receptor beta chains from one sample, sequenced in a study of blood T cell repertoires in COVID-19. Some clones are missing from TCRdb's copy, which holds only in-frame ones; the method was immunoSEQ multiplex PCR. The sample holds roughly 120,000 clones, 80% seen once. Sequenced sample: peripheral blood. Receptor source: a human donor in a cohort sampled during active or convalescent COVID-19.

This clone was seen more than once but under ten times. V gene TRBV5-4 combines with J gene TRBJ1-2, with D hard to call. This CDR3 comprises 14 residues. The germline V gene has CDR1 SGHNT and CDR2 YYREEE (reference sequence). V was pared by 0 bases and J by 4 bases, with 10 bases between. The CDR3 sequence is CASSLGPPGYGYTF. The CDR3, as DNA: TGTGCCAGCAGCTTGGGCCCTCCGGGCTATGGCTACACCTTC.

This rearrangement joins TRBV19 to TRBJ1-4, with a weak D call TRBD1 (5 bases). Trimming took 6 bases from V and 8 from J, leaving 13 bases between them. The CDR3 has 13 residues. The germline CDR1 and CDR2 sequences are LNHDA and SQIVND (reference sequence). CDR3 in DNA: TGTGCCAGTAGAGGCAGGGTGGACGAAAAACTGTTTTTT. Amino acid sequence: CASRGRVDEKLFF.

CDR3 sequence reads: CASSERGYSNQPQHF. CDR3 DNA sequence: TGTGCCAGCAGTGAGAGGGGGTATAGCAATCAGCCCCAGCATTTT. V and J are TRBV2 and TRBJ1-5, with TRBD1 as a possible D gene (6 bases). In germline, CDR1 is SNHLY, CDR2 FYNNEI. This CDR3 region has 15 residues. Trimming stripped 3 bases from V and 0 bases from J, with 9 bases between.

The chain recombines TRBV9 with TRBJ2-3; 11 bases align to TRBD2. CDR1 and CDR2 (germline): SGDLS, YYNGEE. CDR3 length equals 16 residues. V dropped 0 bases and J dropped 3; count of bases not matched to a gene: 3. This CDR3 is CASSVGLAGRTDTQYF. DNA for the CDR3: TGTGCCAGCAGCGTAGGACTAGCGGGAAGAACAGATACGCAGTATTTT.